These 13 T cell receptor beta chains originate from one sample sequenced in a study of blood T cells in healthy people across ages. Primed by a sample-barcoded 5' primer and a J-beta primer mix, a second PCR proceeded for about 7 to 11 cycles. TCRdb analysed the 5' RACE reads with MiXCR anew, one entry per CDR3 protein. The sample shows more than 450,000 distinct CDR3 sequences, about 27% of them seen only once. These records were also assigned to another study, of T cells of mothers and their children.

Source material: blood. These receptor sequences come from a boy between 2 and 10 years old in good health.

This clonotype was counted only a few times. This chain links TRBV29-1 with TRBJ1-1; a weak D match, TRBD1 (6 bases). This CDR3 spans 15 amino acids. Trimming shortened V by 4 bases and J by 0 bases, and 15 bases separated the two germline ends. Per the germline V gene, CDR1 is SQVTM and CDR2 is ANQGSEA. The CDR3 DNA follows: TGCAGCGTTGGCCCTTTGTACAGGGTGAACACTGAAGCTTTCTTT. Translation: CSVGPLYRVNTEAFF. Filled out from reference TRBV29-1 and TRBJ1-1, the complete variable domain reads SAVISQKPSRDICQRGTSLTIQCQVDSQVTMMFWYRQQPGQSLTLIATANQGSEATYESGFVIDKFPISRPNLTFSTLTVSNMSPEDSSIYLCSVGPLYRVNTEAFFGQGTRLTVV.

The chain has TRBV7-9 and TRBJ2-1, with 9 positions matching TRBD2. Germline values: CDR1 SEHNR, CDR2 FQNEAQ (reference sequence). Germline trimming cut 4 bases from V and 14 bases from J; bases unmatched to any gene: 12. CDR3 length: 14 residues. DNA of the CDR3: TGTGCCAGCAGCTCGGGACTAGCTACGAGTGGGGAGTTCTTC. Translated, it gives CASSSGLATSGEFF.

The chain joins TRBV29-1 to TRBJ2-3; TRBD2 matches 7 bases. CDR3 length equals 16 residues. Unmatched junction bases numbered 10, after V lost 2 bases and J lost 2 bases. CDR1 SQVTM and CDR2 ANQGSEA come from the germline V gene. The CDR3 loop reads CSVERTGAGNTDTQYF. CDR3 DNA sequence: TGCAGCGTTGAAAGGACTGGAGCGGGGAACACAGATACGCAGTATTTT.

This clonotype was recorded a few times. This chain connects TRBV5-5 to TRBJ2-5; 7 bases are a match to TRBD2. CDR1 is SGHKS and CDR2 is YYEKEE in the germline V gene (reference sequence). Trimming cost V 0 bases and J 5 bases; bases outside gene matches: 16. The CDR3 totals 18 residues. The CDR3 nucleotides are TGTGCCAGCAGCTTGGGCTTTGTATTAGGGAGGGGAGCGGAGACCCAGTACTTC. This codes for CASSLGFVLGRGAETQYF.

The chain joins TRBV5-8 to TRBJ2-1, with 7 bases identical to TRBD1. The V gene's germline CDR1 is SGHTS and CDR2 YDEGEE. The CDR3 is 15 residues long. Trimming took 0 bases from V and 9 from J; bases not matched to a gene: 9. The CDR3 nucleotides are TGTGCCAGCAGCTTGGAACTAGGGGGCCTCGCTGAGCAGTTCTTC. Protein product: CASSLELGGLAEQFF.

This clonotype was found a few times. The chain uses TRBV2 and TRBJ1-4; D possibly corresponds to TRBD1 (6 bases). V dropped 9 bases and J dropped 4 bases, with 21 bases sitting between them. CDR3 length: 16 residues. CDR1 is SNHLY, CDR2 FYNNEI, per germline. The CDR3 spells CASRRTFDRFNEKLFF. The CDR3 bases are TGTGCCAGTCGACGGACCTTCGACAGGTTTAATGAAAAACTGTTTTTT.

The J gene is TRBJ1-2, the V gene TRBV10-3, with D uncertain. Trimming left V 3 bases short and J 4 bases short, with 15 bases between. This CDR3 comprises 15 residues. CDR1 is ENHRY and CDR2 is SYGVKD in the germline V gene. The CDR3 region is CAISEMSANLYGYTF. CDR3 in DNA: TGTGCCATCAGTGAAATGTCAGCTAACCTCTATGGCTACACCTTC.

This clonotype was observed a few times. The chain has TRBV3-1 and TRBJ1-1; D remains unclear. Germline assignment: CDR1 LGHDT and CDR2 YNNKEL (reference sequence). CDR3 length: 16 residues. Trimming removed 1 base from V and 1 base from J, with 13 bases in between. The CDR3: CASSQGFGLGNTEAFF. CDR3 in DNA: TGTGCCAGCAGCCAAGGATTTGGCTTGGGGAACACTGAAGCTTTCTTT.

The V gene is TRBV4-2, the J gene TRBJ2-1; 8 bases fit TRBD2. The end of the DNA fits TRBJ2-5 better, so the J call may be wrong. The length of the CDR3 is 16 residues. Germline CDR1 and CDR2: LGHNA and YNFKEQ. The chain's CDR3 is CASSQVESGGLSTQYF. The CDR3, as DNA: TGTGCCAGCAGCCAAGTTGAAAGCGGGGGCCTGTCGACCCAGTACTTC.

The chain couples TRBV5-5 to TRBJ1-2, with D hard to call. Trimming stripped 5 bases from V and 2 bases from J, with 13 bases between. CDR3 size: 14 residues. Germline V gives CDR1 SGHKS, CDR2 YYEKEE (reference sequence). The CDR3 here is CASSFEDFNYGYTF. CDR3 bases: TGTGCCAGCAGTTTTGAGGACTTCAACTATGGCTACACCTTC.

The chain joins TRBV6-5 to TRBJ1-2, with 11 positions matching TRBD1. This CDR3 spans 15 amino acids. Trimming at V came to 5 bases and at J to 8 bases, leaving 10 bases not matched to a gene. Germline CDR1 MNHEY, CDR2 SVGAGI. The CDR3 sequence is CASSPPGQGARGYTF. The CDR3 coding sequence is TGTGCCAGCAGTCCACCCGGACAGGGGGCGCGAGGCTACACCTTC.

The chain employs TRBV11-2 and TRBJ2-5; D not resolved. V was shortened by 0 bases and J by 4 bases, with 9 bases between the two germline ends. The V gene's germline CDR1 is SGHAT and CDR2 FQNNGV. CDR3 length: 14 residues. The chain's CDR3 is CASSLDLRSETQYF. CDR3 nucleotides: TGTGCCAGCAGCTTAGATTTGAGGTCAGAGACCCAGTACTTC. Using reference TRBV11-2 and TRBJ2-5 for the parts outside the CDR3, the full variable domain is EAGVAQSPRYKIIEKRQSVAFWCNPISGHATLYWYQQILGQGPKLLIQFQNNGVVDDSQLPKDRFSAERLKGVDSTLKIQPAKLEDSAVYLCASSLDLRSETQYFGPGTRLLVL.

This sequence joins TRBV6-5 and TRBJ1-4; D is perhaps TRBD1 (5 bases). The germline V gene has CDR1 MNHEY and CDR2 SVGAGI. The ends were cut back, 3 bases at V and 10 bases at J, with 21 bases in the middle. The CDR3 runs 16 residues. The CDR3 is CASSYLLRGGQGKLFF. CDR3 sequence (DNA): TGTGCCAGCAGTTATCTCCTTCGGGGCGGTCAGGGAAAACTGTTTTTT.